These T cell receptor beta chains were read from a single sample in a study of blood T cell repertoires in COVID-19. Only in-frame clones appear in the TCRdb table, and some are missing; sequencing was by immunoSEQ multiplex PCR. This sample has fewer than 300,000 clones, with around 81% found just once. The sequenced sample was peripheral blood. These receptors all come from a woman aged 55-70 years with active or convalescent COVID-19. CDR3s include the opening cysteine and the closing phenylalanine or tryptophan. Fields, in order: V gene, J gene, D gene, CDR3 protein, CDR3 DNA. The D gene is left open where the match is weak.

v_call: TRBV6-4
j_call: TRBJ1-5
d_call: .
cdr3_aa: CASSYQGCQPQHF
cdr3_nt: TGTGCCAGCAGTTATCAGGGGTGTCAGCCCCAGCATTTT

v_call: TRBV4-1
j_call: TRBJ2-3
d_call: .
cdr3_aa: CASSQFRGTDTQYF
cdr3_nt: TGCGCCAGCAGCCAATTCCGGGGAACAGATACGCAGTATTTT

v_call: TRBV29-1
j_call: TRBJ2-7
d_call: TRBD1
cdr3_aa: CSMTGLGYEQYF
cdr3_nt: TGCAGCATGACAGGGTTAGGCTACGAGCAGTACTTC

v_call: TRBV7-9
j_call: TRBJ2-3
d_call: TRBD1
cdr3_aa: CASSLRGQGVANTQYF
cdr3_nt: TGTGCCAGCAGCTTGAGGGGACAGGGGGTTGCGAATACGCAGTATTTT

v_call: TRBV6-5
j_call: TRBJ1-6
d_call: TRBD1
cdr3_aa: CASTRGQVSSPLHF
cdr3_nt: TGTGCCAGCACGAGGGGACAGGTATCTTCACCCCTCCACTTT

v_call: TRBV4-3
j_call: TRBJ2-7
d_call: .
cdr3_aa: CASSQEGQGGPLYEQYF
cdr3_nt: TGCGCCAGCAGCCAAGAAGGGCAGGGGGGTCCCCTCTACGAGCAGTACTTC

v_call: TRBV9
j_call: TRBJ2-7
d_call: TRBD1
cdr3_aa: CASSAGQGPYEQYF
cdr3_nt: TGTGCCAGCAGCGCGGGACAGGGACCCTACGAGCAGTACTTC

v_call: TRBV13
j_call: TRBJ1-2
d_call: TRBD1
cdr3_aa: CASTRGQGYGYTF
cdr3_nt: TGTGCCAGCACCCGGGGACAGGGCTATGGCTACACCTTC

v_call: TRBV29-1
j_call: TRBJ1-2
d_call: .
cdr3_aa: CSVEVARGGSGNGYTF
cdr3_nt: TGCAGCGTTGAAGTGGCCAGGGGTGGGTCTGGTAATGGCTACACCTTC

v_call: TRBV2
j_call: TRBJ2-7
d_call: .
cdr3_aa: CASVDLRTLYEQYF
cdr3_nt: TGTGCCAGCGTGGACCTCCGGACACTATACGAGCAGTACTTC

v_call: TRBV19
j_call: TRBJ1-5
d_call: TRBD1
cdr3_aa: CASSIEGGQGWGQPQHF
cdr3_nt: TGTGCCAGTAGTATAGAGGGGGGACAGGGATGGGGTCAGCCCCAGCATTTT

v_call: TRBV6-5
j_call: TRBJ1-4
d_call: .
cdr3_aa: CASSYPTTVNEKLFF
cdr3_nt: TGTGCCAGCAGTTACCCTACGACAGTTAATGAAAAACTGTTTTTT

v_call: TRBV1
j_call: TRBJ2-3
d_call: .
cdr3_aa: CTSSHHRGATDTQYF
cdr3_nt: TGCACCAGCAGCCATCATCGGGGGGCTACAGATACGCAGTATTTT

v_call: TRBV5-8
j_call: TRBJ2-1
d_call: .
cdr3_aa: CASYIGGRYNEQFF
cdr3_nt: TGTGCCAGCTACATAGGCGGGCGGTACAATGAGCAGTTCTTC

v_call: TRBV3-1/TRBV3-2
j_call: TRBJ2-7
d_call: .
cdr3_aa: CASSQAYGVSYEQYF
cdr3_nt: TGTGCCAGCAGCCAAGCATACGGGGTTTCCTACGAGCAGTACTTC

v_call: TRBV4-2
j_call: TRBJ2-3
d_call: .
cdr3_aa: CASSQDDFLNTDTQYF
cdr3_nt: TGTGCCAGCAGCCAAGACGACTTCCTAAACACAGATACGCAGTATTTT

v_call: TRBV6-6
j_call: TRBJ1-1
d_call: .
cdr3_aa: CASRSGERGTEAFF
cdr3_nt: TGTGCCAGCAGATCAGGGGAGAGGGGCACTGAAGCTTTCTTT

v_call: TRBV6-5
j_call: TRBJ1-5
d_call: .
cdr3_aa: CASSYPYQPQHF
cdr3_nt: TGTGCCAGCAGTTACCCCTATCAGCCCCAGCATTTT